This paragraph reports one TCR beta chain. As yet, its antigen is unknown. This specimen comes from a study of PD-1 blockade in mismatch repair-deficient tumors. General observations from the study: Tumor-resident clones, often undetectable pretreatment in blood, expanded then contracted after pembrolizumab.

The CDR3 consists of 13 residues. V was trimmed by 4 bases and J by 6 bases, leaving 9 bases between them. Germline CDR1 is SGHVS and CDR2 is FQNEAQ. Libraries were prepared by immunoSEQ multiplex PCR; TCRdb keeps only in-frame clonotypes and omits some of them. The table includes 90,000 to 120,000 clones, 82% detected once. V and J are TRBV7-8 and TRBJ2-2, with D possibly TRBD2 on 6 matching bases. The TCR was taken from an adult with mismatch repair-deficient cancer. Sequencing used peripheral blood, obtained roughly 35 weeks after starting pembrolizumab. This CDR3 is CASSSTSSGELFF. CDR3 coding DNA: TGTGCCAGCAGCTCGACTAGTTCCGGGGAGCTGTTTTTT.